These 15 T cell receptor beta chains were sequenced from one sample in a study of CD8 T cells in Susac syndrome. cDNA came from approximately 0.5 to 1 ug RNA primed by random hexamers. TCRdb passed the immunoSEQ multiplex PCR reads through MiXCR, listing each CDR3 protein once. The sample contains just over 150,000 distinct CDR3 sequences, over 85% of which appear only once. Sequencing was carried out using CD8+ T cells from PBMCs. These receptors originate from a human donor with multiple sclerosis.

This clonotype was counted only a few times. This sequence joins TRBV7-2 and TRBJ2-7; D unresolved. V lost 5 bases and J 5 bases, leaving 13 bases between the germline ends. Germline CDR1 is SGHTA and CDR2 is FQGNSA. This CDR3 spans 13 amino acids. CDR3: CASSVKPLDEQYF. The CDR3 DNA sequence: TGTGCCAGCAGCGTTAAACCCCTCGACGAGCAGTACTTC.

This clonotype was detected once. The chain carries TRBV7-6 and TRBJ2-7; D remains unclear. Germline V gene lookup returns CDR1 SGHVS and CDR2 FNYEAQ. The length of the CDR3 is 15 residues. V was shortened by 2 bases and J by 3 bases, with 14 bases between the two germline ends. The CDR3 bases are TGTGCCAGCAGCTTACGTATCGGCGGCATCTACGAGCAGTACTTC. Its translation: CASSLRIGGIYEQYF.

The chain joins TRBV3-1 to TRBJ2-1; weak D call: TRBD2 (6 bases). Trimming took off 1 base at V and 7 bases at J, with 14 bases between the two ends. Germline V gene data show CDR1 as LGHDT and CDR2 as YNNKEL (reference sequence). The CDR3 is 15 amino acids. CDR3 amino acids: CASSQVGLLRNEQFF. The CDR3 DNA reads as TGTGCCAGCAGCCAAGTAGGACTACTTCGGAATGAGCAGTTCTTC.

The V and J genes are TRBV20-1 and TRBJ2-7, with 8 nucleotides matching TRBD2. With V trimmed by 0 bases and J by 0 bases, 4 bases remained unmatched. Germline values: CDR1 DFQATT, CDR2 SNEGSKA (reference sequence). The CDR3 runs to 15 residues. The CDR3 loop is CSAREGLAGSYEQYF. CDR3 DNA: TGCAGTGCTAGAGAAGGGCTAGCGGGCTCCTACGAGCAGTACTTC.

The chain is built from TRBV7-9 and TRBJ1-1; 9 bases agree with TRBD1. V shed 6 bases and J 4 bases; nucleotides not matched to a gene: 12. Germline-derived CDR1 and CDR2 are SEHNR and FQNEAQ (reference sequence). The CDR3 spans 16 residues. CDR3 coding DNA: TGTGCCAGCAGGAAAACCGGGGACAGGGAAGGCACTGAAGCTTTCTTT. This translates into CASRKTGDREGTEAFF.

The chain recombines TRBV30 with TRBJ1-2, with 7 bases that match TRBD1. Germline lookup yields CDR1 GTSNPN and CDR2 SVGIG (reference sequence). This CDR3 spans 13 amino acids. The junction had 1 base not matched to a gene; V was cut back by 1 base and J by 2 bases. Written as DNA, the CDR3 is TGTGCCTGGAGTGCGACAGGGAACTATGGCTACACCTTC. Residues: CAWSATGNYGYTF.

The genes are TRBV25-1 and TRBJ2-1; D is ambiguous. The CDR3 is made up of 11 amino acids. Per the germline V gene, CDR1 is MGHDK and CDR2 is SYGVNS. V lost 4 bases, J lost 12 bases, and 10 bases lay in between. The CDR3 protein is CASSVGIGQFF. The DNA for the CDR3 is TGTGCCAGCAGTGTAGGGATCGGGCAGTTCTTC.

The chain has TRBV7-9 and TRBJ2-5; D might be TRBD2 (5 bases). V gave up 3 bases and J gave up 9 bases, with 14 bases separating them. The CDR3 runs to 13 residues. Germline loops: CDR1 SEHNR, CDR2 FQNEAQ (reference sequence). In DNA, the CDR3 is TGTGCCAGCAGCTTGGCCCTGGCGGAGGCCCAGTACTTC. Translation: CASSLALAEAQYF.

V gene TRBV3-1 combines with J gene TRBJ1-6; D gene unclear. Trimming took off 0 bases at V and 0 bases at J, with 6 bases between the two ends. This CDR3 is built from 16 residues. CDR1 and CDR2 (germline): LGHDT, YNNKEL (reference sequence). The CDR3 sequence: CASSQEASSYNSPLHF. The CDR3 DNA is TGTGCCAGCAGCCAAGAGGCGAGCTCCTATAATTCACCCCTCCACTTT.

The chain carries TRBV11-1 and TRBJ2-6; D may be TRBD2 (6 bases). Trimming removed 4 bases at V and 0 bases at J, with 7 bases between. This CDR3 is built from 15 residues. The germline V gene has CDR1 SGHAT and CDR2 FQDESV (reference sequence). The CDR3, as DNA: TGTGCCAGCAGCTACGGGAGCTCTGGGGCCAACGTCCTGACTTTC. This encodes CASSYGSSGANVLTF.

Here the CDR3 DNA reads TGCAGTGCGAGCAGGCTAGCGGGGGGGGATCGGGAGACCCAGTACTTC. The encoded protein is CSASRLAGGDRETQYF. V is TRBV20-1 and J is TRBJ2-5; 12 bases match TRBD2. The V segment lost 6 bases and the J segment 5 bases; nucleotides outside the gene matches: 13. CDR3 length: 16 residues. The germline gives CDR1 DFQATT, CDR2 SNEGSKA (reference sequence).

V usage is TRBV12-2 and J usage is TRBJ1-5; the listed D gene, TRBD1, was not tested against the DNA. TRBV12-2 is described as a pseudogene. The length of the CDR3 is 15 residues. The CDR3 here is CASRLDQGTNQPQHF. The DNA of the CDR3 is TGTGCAAGTCGCTTGGACCAGGGGACGAATCAGCCCCAGCATTTT.

This chain joins TRBV7-6 and TRBJ2-5; D perhaps matches TRBD1 (6 bases). The germline V gene encodes CDR1 SGHVS and CDR2 FNYEAQ. Trimming took 4 bases from V and 4 from J, leaving 19 bases between them. This CDR3 region has 16 residues. In DNA form, the CDR3 reads TGTGCCAGCAGCTCCATCTGGGGGCAGGGTGGAGAGACCCAGTACTTC. Amino acids: CASSSIWGQGGETQYF.

The J gene is TRBJ1-2, the V gene TRBV30, with 7 bases that match TRBD1. The germline CDR1 and CDR2 sequences are GTSNPN and SVGIG (reference sequence). After removal of 0 bases from V and 7 bases from J, the junction contained 8 bases not matched to a gene. The CDR3 runs 14 residues. CDR3 in amino acids: CAWSVTGAIGGYTF. DNA of the CDR3: TGTGCCTGGAGTGTCACAGGGGCGATTGGTGGCTACACCTTC.

The V call is TRBV5-1, the J call TRBJ2-2; D not certain. V lost 6 bases, J lost 10 bases, and 16 bases lay in between. Per germline, CDR1 SGHRS and CDR2 YFSETQ. The length of the CDR3 is 13 residues. The CDR3 spells CASNRPPRQELFF. As DNA, the CDR3 is TGCGCCAGCAATAGGCCCCCTAGGCAGGAGCTGTTTTTT.